These 9 T cell receptor beta chains were all obtained from the same sample, sequenced in a study of blood T cell repertoires in COVID-19. Profiled with immunoSEQ multiplex PCR; TCRdb holds only in-frame clones, not every one. The sample has about 83,000 clones, approximately 80% seen once. The sample taken for sequencing was peripheral blood. The receptors stem from a woman older than 75 with acute or convalescent COVID-19.

The chain is built from TRBV18 and TRBJ2-2, with D perhaps TRBD1 (5 bases). This CDR3 is 14 amino acids long. Germline V CDR1 and CDR2: KGHSH, LQKENI. The V end was cut by 2 bases, the J end by 6 bases, with 10 bases between. The CDR3 sequence: CASSPNDSAGELFF. The CDR3, as DNA: TGTGCCAGCTCACCAAACGACAGTGCCGGGGAGCTGTTTTTT.

This rearrangement joins TRBV5-4 to TRBJ2-1; D possibly corresponds to TRBD1 (6 bases). V lost 1 base and J lost 5, with 7 bases in between. CDR3 length: 13 amino acids. The germline V gene encodes CDR1 SGHNT and CDR2 YYREEE (reference sequence). CDR3 coding DNA: TGTGCCAGCAGCTTGACAGGGAACAATGAGCAGTTCTTC. This sequence encodes CASSLTGNNEQFF.

This clone was recorded once. The chain links TRBV27 to TRBJ1-1; weak D call: TRBD1 (6 bases). This CDR3 comprises 12 residues. Trimming removed 4 bases from V and 8 bases from J, with 11 bases in between. From germline, CDR1 is MNHEY and CDR2 SMNVEV (reference sequence). The CDR3 nucleotides are TGTGCCAGCAGTTACCTGACAGGCGAAGCTTTCTTT. Its translation: CASSYLTGEAFF.

This chain links TRBV1 with TRBJ2-1; the DNA was not used to check the table's D call, TRBD2. TRBV1 is noted as a pseudogene. The CDR3 has 17 amino acids. The chain's CDR3 is CTSSQGGSGSSYNEQFF. In nucleotides, the CDR3 is TGCACCAGCAGCCAAGGTGGGAGCGGGAGCTCCTACAATGAGCAGTTCTTC.

This clone was found once. CDR3 sequence: CASSLWQAINQPQHF. The CDR3 nucleotides are TGTGCCAGCAGCTTATGGCAGGCGATTAATCAGCCCCAGCATTTT. This chain uses TRBV11-3 with TRBJ1-5, with D unclear. Germline V CDR1 and CDR2: SGHNT, YENEEA. With 2 bases removed from V and 4 bases from J, the gap between germline ends came to 12 bases. This CDR3 has 15 residues.

A note on this clone: Additional DNA sequences in this sample encode the identical CDR3. This sequence joins TRBV4-1 and TRBJ1-5; a possible D gene is TRBD1 (5 bases). The CDR3 runs 14 residues. The V gene lost 4 bases and the J gene lost 3 bases, with 10 bases spanning the gap. The V gene's germline CDR1 is MGHRA and CDR2 YSYEKL. This CDR3 is CASSPQGSNQPQHF. The CDR3 region has the DNA TGCGCCAGCAGCCCTCAGGGATCCAATCAGCCCCAGCATTTT.

The chain is built from TRBV7-9 and TRBJ2-2; possible D gene TRBD1, 5 bases. The V gene lost 1 base and the J gene lost 3 bases, with 9 bases spanning the gap. Germline values: CDR1 SEHNR, CDR2 FQNEAQ (reference sequence). The length of the CDR3 is 15 residues. CDR3 protein: CASSLDRPDTGELFF. CDR3 DNA: TGTGCCAGCAGCTTAGACAGGCCTGACACCGGGGAGCTGTTTTTT.

This rearrangement joins TRBV28 to TRBJ2-1; 7 positions match TRBD1. The V gene end was trimmed by 3 bases and the J gene end by 4 bases; junction bases not matched to a gene: 12. CDR1 and CDR2 from the germline V gene are MDHEN and SYDVKM. The CDR3 runs to 17 residues. Here the CDR3 reads CASSFLQTGWTYNEQFF. The CDR3, as DNA: TGTGCCAGCAGTTTTCTCCAGACAGGGTGGACGTACAATGAGCAGTTCTTC.

The V gene is TRBV11-2, the J gene TRBJ2-1; 7 bases are shared with TRBD2. The CDR3 runs 17 residues. The V and J ends lost 3 bases and 0 bases, in that order; junction bases with no gene match: 8. Germline V gene data show CDR1 as SGHAT and CDR2 as FQNNGV. CDR3 protein: CASSLREQSYSYNEQFF. CDR3 coding DNA: TGTGCCAGCAGCTTGCGGGAGCAGAGTTACTCCTACAATGAGCAGTTCTTC. Full variable domain (rest looked up from reference TRBV11-2 and TRBJ2-1): EAGVAQSPRYKIIEKRQSVAFWCNPISGHATLYWYQQILGQGPKLLIQFQNNGVVDDSQLPKDRFSAERLKGVDSTLKIQPAKLEDSAVYLCASSLREQSYSYNEQFFGPGTRLTVL.